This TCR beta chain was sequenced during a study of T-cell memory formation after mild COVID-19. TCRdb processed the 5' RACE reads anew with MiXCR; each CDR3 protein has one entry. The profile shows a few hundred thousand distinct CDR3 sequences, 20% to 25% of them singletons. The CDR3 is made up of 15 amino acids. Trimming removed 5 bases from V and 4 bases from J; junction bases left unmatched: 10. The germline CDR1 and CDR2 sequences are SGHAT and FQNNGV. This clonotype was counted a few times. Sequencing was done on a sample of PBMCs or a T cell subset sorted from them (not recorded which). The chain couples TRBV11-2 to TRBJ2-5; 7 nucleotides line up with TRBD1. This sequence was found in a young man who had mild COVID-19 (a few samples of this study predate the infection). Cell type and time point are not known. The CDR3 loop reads CASSLGTASRETQYF. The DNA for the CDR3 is TGTGCCAGCAGCCTAGGGACAGCAAGCCGAGAGACCCAGTACTTC.